A selection of T cell receptor beta chains follows, all from one sample in a study of CD8 T cells in ankylosing spondylitis. TCRdb processed the 5' RACE reads anew with MiXCR; each CDR3 protein has one entry. The data contain roughly 450,000 distinct CDR3 sequences, roughly a quarter of them seen just once; the ten biggest clones take up 0.89%. Material: blood, either unsorted or a sorted T cell fraction (not recorded which). The origin of the receptors is a male donor with ankylosing spondylitis. CDR3s include the opening cysteine and the closing phenylalanine or tryptophan. Clone size is not always given. Where it is, it says once, few, many or a class for expanded clones.

few | TRBJ2-7 | TRBV2 | CASSAPTGGSYEQYF
few | TRBJ2-5 | TRBV20-1 | CSSQDIEGETQYF
few | TRBJ2-2 | TRBV7-9 | CASSSSGSNSGELFF
. | TRBJ2-1 | TRBV18 | CASSPSRAGGPNEQFF
. | TRBJ2-1 | TRBV5-1 | CASSTLGTGFSSYNEQFF
. | TRBJ1-3 | TRBV18 | CASSPPGLRSGNTIYF
. | TRBJ2-3 | TRBV24-1 | CATSDLVSGGTDTQYF
few | TRBJ1-5 | TRBV29-1 | CSVVQGGQPQHF
few | TRBJ2-1 | TRBV6-2/TRBV6-3 | CASSFRDRGLPFF
. | TRBJ2-1 | TRBV12-3/TRBV12-4 | CASSPTRANEQFF
. | TRBJ1-1 | TRBV6-1 | CASSGGQGYWVNTEAFF
few | TRBJ2-7 | TRBV15 | CATSRDVIPYEQYF
few | TRBJ2-3 | TRBV6-1 | CASSRGLAGDFGTDTQYF
few | TRBJ2-1 | TRBV7-2 | CASSTGLAPNEQFF
few | TRBJ2-2 | TRBV20-1 | CSAKAGGAGELFF
. | TRBJ1-2 | TRBV5-1 | CASSLRQTNYGYTF
few | TRBJ2-2 | TRBV7-9 | CASSWDRGAGGELFF
few | TRBJ2-3 | TRBV5-1 | CASKLRQFTDTQYF
few | TRBJ1-1 | TRBV20-1 | CSAPPRRDRGLRTEAFF
few | TRBJ2-7 | TRBV12-3/TRBV12-4 | CASSDRFISYEQYF
. | TRBJ1-2 | TRBV6-1 | CASSRVTGAAGYTF
once | TRBJ2-1 | TRBV19 | CASSPRTGRNEQFF
few | TRBJ2-2 | TRBV6-5 | CASSLGSGTGELFF
. | TRBJ2-1 | TRBV20-1 | CSASGLAGGDEQFF
. | TRBJ1-2 | TRBV5-1 | CASSLAPEDGYTF
many | TRBJ2-1 | TRBV10-3 | CAISKTGATEQFF
. | TRBJ1-2 | TRBV20-1 | CSARARGHGYTF
. | TRBJ2-7 | TRBV5-1 | CASIASPGPKGGYEQYF
. | TRBJ2-7 | TRBV20-1 | CSAKGGDSLFSEQYF
. | TRBJ1-5 | TRBV5-1 | CASRIGSNQPQHF